Presented here are 30 T cell receptor beta chains from one specimen sequenced in a study of cytomegalovirus exposure and HLA in healthy donors. Both 60 Vbeta primers and 13 Jbeta primers went into the PCR. Generated by immunoSEQ multiplex PCR, the TCRdb table keeps only in-frame clones and is missing some. This sample yields about 160,000 clones, of which around four fifths are seen a single time; roughly 1.2% belongs to the top ten. Sample: PBMCs. Every receptor here comes from a woman aged 45-60 years in good health and CMV-seronegative.

J is TRBJ2-1 and V is TRBV2, with 8 bases matching TRBD1. The ends lost 5 bases at V and 5 bases at J; junction bases unmatched: 8. This CDR3 is 15 amino acids long. CDR1 is SNHLY and CDR2 is FYNNEI in the germline V gene. For the CDR3, the DNA is TGTGCCAGCAGTCCTCGACAGGGGAAAAACAATGAGCAGTTCTTC. Translating it yields CASSPRQGKNNEQFF.

This sequence joins TRBV6-4 and TRBJ1-1, with 11 bases matching TRBD1. Germline CDR1 MRHNA, CDR2 SNTAGT. CDR3 length: 14 amino acids. J gave up 5 bases and V 6 bases, and 5 bases lay outside the gene matches. The CDR3 sequence: CASSAGTGGTEAFF. The CDR3 bases are TGTGCCAGCAGCGCCGGGACAGGGGGAACTGAAGCTTTCTTT.

The chain carries TRBV5-1 and TRBJ2-7; 8 bases map to TRBD1. The CDR3 is made up of 15 amino acids. V gave up 4 bases and J gave up 3 bases; unmatched junction bases: 9. The germline gives CDR1 SGHRS, CDR2 YFSETQ. CDR3 bases: TGCGCCAGCAGCCGCCCCGGGACAGGAGTCTACGAGCAGTACTTC. It yields the protein CASSRPGTGVYEQYF.

The chain carries TRBV9 and TRBJ2-7, with D unclear. The CDR3 sequence is 14 residues long. Germline CDR1 and CDR2: SGDLS and YYNGEE. V was clipped by 0 bases and J by 2 bases, with 9 bases between them. CDR3 residues: CASSVVYRAYEQYF. CDR3 nucleotides: TGTGCCAGCAGCGTAGTATACCGAGCCTACGAGCAGTACTTC.

V is TRBV9 and J is TRBJ2-7, with 8 bases that match TRBD2. Trimming took 0 bases from V and 3 from J; bases not matched to a gene: 8. Germline V gene lookup returns CDR1 SGDLS and CDR2 YYNGEE. This CDR3 comprises 16 residues. The CDR3 spells CASSVGGLAGNYEQYF. CDR3 coding DNA: TGTGCCAGCAGCGTAGGAGGGCTAGCGGGCAACTACGAGCAGTACTTC.

The chain recombines TRBV11-2 with TRBJ1-4; 9 nucleotides line up with TRBD1. Germline values: CDR1 SGHAT, CDR2 FQNNGV. The CDR3 is made up of 16 amino acids. Trimming removed 5 bases from V and 6 bases from J; junction bases left unmatched: 10. The CDR3 DNA is TGTGCCAGCAGCCCGACAGGGGGTAAATTGGATGAAAAACTGTTTTTT. Translated, it gives CASSPTGGKLDEKLFF.

J is TRBJ1-3 and V is TRBV15; D remains unclear. Trimming left V 5 bases short and J 1 base short, with 15 bases between. This CDR3 comprises 16 residues. CDR1 and CDR2 from the germline V gene are LNHNV and YYDKDF (reference sequence). The CDR3 loop is CATSHRQQLSGNTIYF. The CDR3 nucleotides are TGTGCCACCAGCCACCGTCAACAGTTGTCTGGAAACACCATATATTTT.

The chain combines TRBV4-2 with TRBJ2-1; possibly TRBD2 for D (6 bases). This CDR3 region has 17 residues. Germline CDR1 and CDR2: LGHNA and YNFKEQ. V shed 4 bases and J shed 4 bases, with 20 bases lying between them. CDR3 DNA sequence: TGTGCCAGCAGCCGGGTAATTGGCGGGGTTACATACAATGAGCAGTTCTTC. It translates to CASSRVIGGVTYNEQFF.

In DNA form, the CDR3 reads TGCGCCAGCAGCCCACCCTCGGGAGATACGCAGTATTTT. This codes for CASSPPSGDTQYF. The chain employs TRBV5-1 and TRBJ2-3; D remains unclear. V lost 4 bases and J lost 5, with 11 bases in between. CDR1 SGHRS and CDR2 YFSETQ come from the germline V gene. The CDR3 sequence is 13 residues long.

As to this clone: At the DNA level, this CDR3 is encoded by other sequences in the same sample as well. The rearrangement uses TRBV19 and TRBJ1-1, with D possibly being TRBD1 (5 bases). The ends were cut back, 3 bases at V and 3 bases at J, with 8 bases in the middle. Germline V gene data show CDR1 as LNHDA and CDR2 as SQIVND (reference sequence). There are 13 residues in the CDR3. The CDR3: CASSMKGDTEAFF. The DNA of the CDR3 is TGTGCCAGTAGTATGAAAGGGGACACTGAAGCTTTCTTT.

CDR3 amino acids: CASSPVQTSVNEQFF. CDR3 bases: TGTGCCAGCTCACCGGTACAGACTAGCGTCAATGAGCAGTTCTTC. The chain couples TRBV18 to TRBJ2-1, with 8 bases fitting TRBD2. The CDR3 length is 15 residues. Germline loops: CDR1 KGHSH, CDR2 LQKENI. V lost 3 bases to trimming and J lost 6 bases; unmatched junction nucleotides: 7.

The chain is built from TRBV19 and TRBJ1-2; D perhaps matches TRBD1 (5 bases). The CDR3 is made up of 13 amino acids. V lost 3 bases, J lost 5 bases, and 10 bases lay in between. The germline V gene has CDR1 LNHDA and CDR2 SQIVND (reference sequence). CDR3 bases: TGTGCCAGTAGTATCCAGGGTGGATATGGCTACACCTTC. Protein product: CASSIQGGYGYTF.

The gene calls are TRBV15 and TRBJ1-5, with D unresolved. V was pared by 3 bases and J by 5 bases, with 8 bases between. The CDR3 is 13 residues long. Germline assignment: CDR1 LNHNV and CDR2 YYDKDF (reference sequence). The CDR3 protein is CATSRMRDQPQHF. In DNA, the CDR3 is TGTGCCACCAGCAGGATGAGGGATCAGCCCCAGCATTTT.

The chain employs TRBV5-1 and TRBJ2-3; D is uncertain. CDR3 length: 14 residues. The V gene's germline CDR1 is SGHRS and CDR2 YFSETQ. V lost 3 bases and J 0 bases, leaving 8 bases between the germline ends. The CDR3: CASSSTFSTDTQYF. The CDR3 nucleotides read TGCGCCAGCAGCTCTACCTTTAGCACAGATACGCAGTATTTT.

This chain uses TRBV5-4 with TRBJ1-6; TRBD1 matches 7 bases. Germline V gene sequence: CDR1 SGHNT, CDR2 YYREEE (reference sequence). The CDR3 consists of 14 residues. The trim removed 3 bases at V and 7 bases at J, leaving 4 bases unmatched. The CDR3 DNA sequence: TGTGCCAGCAGCTGGGACAGAACAAATTCACCCCTCCACTTT. This gives the protein CASSWDRTNSPLHF.

This clone has only a few counts. The chain carries TRBV4-3 and TRBJ1-4; D gene ambiguous. The V end lost 0 bases, the J end lost 0 bases, and 8 bases lay between the germline ends. From germline, CDR1 is LGHNA and CDR2 YSLEER. This CDR3 contains 16 residues. This CDR3 reads CASSQEGGATNEKLFF. The DNA of the CDR3 is TGCGCCAGCAGCCAAGAAGGCGGGGCAACTAATGAAAAACTGTTTTTT.

This clone was observed a single time. This chain uses TRBV7-2 with TRBJ2-7, with D unclear. V was shortened by 3 bases and J by 0 bases, with 6 bases between the two germline ends. Germline V gene data show CDR1 as SGHTA and CDR2 as FQGNSA. The CDR3 is made up of 13 amino acids. CDR3 region: CASSFVNSYEQYF. The CDR3 region has the DNA TGTGCCAGCAGCTTCGTTAACTCCTACGAGCAGTACTTC.

V is TRBV5-8 and J is TRBJ2-1; 11 bases are a match to TRBD2. CDR3 size: 17 residues. Trimming took 4 bases from V and 2 from J; bases not matched to a gene: 8. Germline V gives CDR1 SGHTS, CDR2 YDEGEE. CDR3: CASSKGTTSGTYNEQFF. The CDR3 DNA follows: TGTGCCAGCAGCAAAGGAACGACTAGCGGGACCTACAATGAGCAGTTCTTC.

The V and J genes are TRBV5-1 and TRBJ1-4; no reliable D call. Trimming stripped 3 bases from V and 4 bases from J, with 10 bases between. Germline V CDR1 and CDR2: SGHRS, YFSETQ. The CDR3 is made up of 14 amino acids. In DNA, the CDR3 is TGCGCCAGCAGCTCACGGGGAGATAATGAAAAACTGTTTTTT. Its translation: CASSSRGDNEKLFF.

This clone was counted only a few times. The chain links TRBV19 to TRBJ1-5, with D unresolved. Trimming stripped 4 bases from V and 0 bases from J, with 7 bases between. The CDR3 extends over 14 amino acids. CDR1 and CDR2 (germline): LNHDA, SQIVND (reference sequence). CDR3 protein: CASSSPLSNQPQHF. The DNA for the CDR3 is TGTGCCAGTAGTAGTCCTCTTAGCAATCAGCCCCAGCATTTT.

The chain has TRBV11-2 and TRBJ2-5; 8 nucleotides align to TRBD2. With 0 bases clipped from V and 1 base from J, the junction kept 4 bases outside the gene matches. Germline-derived CDR1 and CDR2 are SGHAT and FQNNGV. The CDR3 loop spans 16 amino acids. The CDR3 nucleotides read TGTGCCAGCAGCTTAGATTGGGCGGGGGGCCAAGAGACCCAGTACTTC. This gives the protein CASSLDWAGGQETQYF.

The genes are TRBV6-4 and TRBJ2-1; D is ambiguous. Germline V gives CDR1 MRHNA, CDR2 SNTAGT. Between the trimmed V and J ends, which lost 2 bases and 5 bases, there was a span of 10 bases. CDR3 length: 14 amino acids. In nucleotides, the CDR3 is TGTGCCAGCAGTGACGGTCCGGAGAACAATGAGCAGTTCTTC. Translating it yields CASSDGPENNEQFF.

The chain combines TRBV7-2 with TRBJ2-2, with a weak D call TRBD1 (5 bases). In germline, CDR1 is SGHTA, CDR2 FQGNSA. The CDR3 has 14 residues. Trimming shortened V by 5 bases and J by 0 bases, and 7 bases separated the two germline ends. CDR3: CASSETANTGELFF. The CDR3 coding sequence is TGTGCCAGCAGCGAGACAGCGAACACCGGGGAGCTGTTTTTT.

V is TRBV15 and J is TRBJ2-7, with TRBD2 identical over 7 bases. Germline V gene lookup returns CDR1 LNHNV and CDR2 YYDKDF (reference sequence). The CDR3 covers 14 residues. After removal of 0 bases from V and 7 bases from J, the junction contained 6 bases not matched to a gene. CDR3 amino acids: CATSRDLRGGEQYF. The CDR3 nucleotides are TGTGCCACCAGCAGAGATCTGAGGGGAGGGGAGCAGTACTTC.

The rearrangement uses TRBV5-4 and TRBJ1-1; possibly TRBD1 for D (6 bases). Trimming shortened V by 4 bases and J by 4 bases, and 11 bases separated the two germline ends. CDR1 and CDR2 from the germline V gene are SGHNT and YYREEE (reference sequence). The CDR3 runs 13 residues. CDR3 loop: CASSLQGSTEAFF. CDR3 nucleotide sequence: TGTGCCAGCAGCCTACAGGGTAGCACTGAAGCTTTCTTT.

The V call is TRBV5-1, the J call TRBJ2-5, with TRBD1 as a possible D gene (6 bases). Trimming took off 0 bases at V and 2 bases at J, with 8 bases between the two ends. The germline V gene encodes CDR1 SGHRS and CDR2 YFSETQ. The CDR3 sequence is 14 residues long. CDR3 bases: TGCGCCAGCAGCTTGGCTCAGGGGCAAGAGACCCAGTACTTC. Its protein is CASSLAQGQETQYF.

The gene calls are TRBV25-1 and TRBJ1-4; D is possibly TRBD1 (5 bases). Germline assignment: CDR1 MGHDK and CDR2 SYGVNS. This CDR3 has 17 residues. V shed 2 bases and J shed 1 base, with 14 bases lying between them. This CDR3 reads CASSELTGGLTNEKLFF. CDR3 DNA: TGTGCCAGCAGTGAACTCACGGGGGGTTTAACTAATGAAAAACTGTTTTTT.

This chain joins TRBV28 and TRBJ1-5; 8 bases map to TRBD1. Germline V gene data show CDR1 as MDHEN and CDR2 as SYDVKM. Unmatched junction bases numbered 6, after V lost 4 bases and J lost 1 base. The CDR3 has 16 amino acids. CDR3 in amino acids: CASSSGTGVSNQPQHF. The CDR3 coding sequence is TGTGCCAGCAGTTCCGGGACAGGAGTCAGCAATCAGCCCCAGCATTTT.

The chain combines TRBV20-1 with TRBJ1-5; D perhaps matches TRBD1 (6 bases). V was trimmed by 5 bases and J by 11 bases, leaving 13 bases between them. The CDR3 runs to 11 residues. In germline, CDR1 is DFQATT, CDR2 SNEGSKA (reference sequence). CDR3 DNA sequence: TGCAGTGCTGAGGGGGAATTGGCCCAGCATTTT. Translated, it gives CSAEGELAQHF.

The CDR3 coding sequence is TGTGCCAGCAGCCCTTCTCTTACGAACACCGGGGAGCTGTTTTTT. The encoded protein is CASSPSLTNTGELFF. V usage is TRBV7-3 and J usage is TRBJ2-2; unclear D gene. This CDR3 is built from 15 residues. Germline V gene lookup returns CDR1 SGHTA and CDR2 FQGTGA. V was cut by 5 bases and J by 0 bases, with 10 bases left in between.